The sequence of this T cell receptor beta chain was determined in a study of OX40 agonist ivuxolimab in advanced cancers. Notes on the study in general: CD4+ and CD8+ blood T cells expanded clonally by week 6 at 0.1 to 3.0 mg/kg.

The data were produced by immunoSEQ multiplex PCR, yet TCRdb's version contains in-frame clones alone and is incomplete. The sample lists about 82,000 clones, roughly 80% occurring once. A word on this clone: No antigen is known for it.

The CDR3 consists of 16 residues. The V gene end was trimmed by 0 bases and the J gene end by 4 bases; junction bases not matched to a gene: 7. Per the germline V gene, CDR1 is SGDLS and CDR2 is YYNGEE. Samples of blood were obtained at baseline, on cycle 4 day 1, and on cycle 7 day 1. The source is an adult with an advanced solid tumor such as melanoma, head and neck, liver or kidney cancer. The genes are TRBV9 and TRBJ2-1, with 7 bases identical to TRBD2. Sequencing was performed on CD4+ or CD8+ T cells sorted from blood, taken in a trial of the OX40 agonist ivuxolimab. The CDR3 here is CASSVDNRAGYNEQFF. The CDR3 nucleotides read TGTGCCAGCAGCGTAGATAACCGAGCGGGGTACAATGAGCAGTTCTTC.